There are many counts of the clone carrying this T cell receptor (beta chain). The entry originates in a study of T cells in Graves' hyperthyroidism and ophthalmopathy. The overall study: Peripheral blood was collected at initial diagnosis, before any treatment.

Calling Graves' hyperthyroidism stable meant ophthalmopathy did not progress within 18 months. Pregnant or lactating patients were excluded, as were those with uncontrolled infection or other autoimmune disease. RNA transcripts served as the template for amplifying TCR beta CDR3 regions. A first-round RT-PCR of the TCR CDR3 used the HTBI primer set. TCRdb independently ran MiXCR on the multiplex PCR reads; one entry per CDR3 protein. The sample carries 650,000 to 750,000 distinct CDR3 sequences, approximately 14% recorded once. Sequencing used blood. This sequence was found in a young woman with Graves' hyperthyroidism.

The DNA for the CDR3 is TGTGCCCTAAACCCGGGAGCCACAGATACGCAGTATTTT. Encoded protein: CALNPGATDTQYF. V usage is TRBV30 and J usage is TRBJ2-3, with D possibly being TRBD2 (6 bases). Germline CDR1 and CDR2: GTSNPN and SVGIG (reference sequence). V was cut by 8 bases and J by 2 bases, with 14 bases left in between. This CDR3 contains 13 residues.